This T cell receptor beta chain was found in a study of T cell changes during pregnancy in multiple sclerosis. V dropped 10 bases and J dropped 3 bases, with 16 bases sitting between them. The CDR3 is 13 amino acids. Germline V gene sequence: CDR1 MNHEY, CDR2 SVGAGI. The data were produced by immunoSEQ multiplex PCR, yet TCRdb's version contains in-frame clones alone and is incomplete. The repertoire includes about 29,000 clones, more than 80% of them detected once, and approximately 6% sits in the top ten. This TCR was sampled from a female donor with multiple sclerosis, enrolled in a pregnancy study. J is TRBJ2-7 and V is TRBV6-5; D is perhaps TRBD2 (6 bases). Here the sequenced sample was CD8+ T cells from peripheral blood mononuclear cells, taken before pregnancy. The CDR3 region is CATGAGGYYEQYF. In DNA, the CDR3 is TGTGCCACCGGGGCCGGAGGGTACTACGAGCAGTACTTC.